A selection of T cell receptor beta chains follows, all from one sample in a study of graft-versus-host responses after intestinal transplantation. The data were produced by immunoSEQ multiplex PCR, yet TCRdb's version contains in-frame clones alone and is incomplete. The sample consists of about 100,000 clones, more than 85% of them appearing once. No antigen has been assigned to these receptors. Sequences were derived from unstimulated CD4+ T cells sorted from spleen or lymph node cells, sampled before transplant. The receptor source for this set is a human donor who was the organ donor for an intestinal transplant. Each CDR3 is given with its conserved first and last residue. The D gene is left open where the match is weak. Expanded clones get a size class; other rows say once, few or many, or leave the size out.

clone size,V gene,J gene,D gene,CDR3 DNA,CDR3 protein
NA,TRBV30,TRBJ1-1,NA,TGTGCCTGGAGGCTAGGCACTGAAGCTTTCTTT,CAWRLGTEAFF
NA,TRBV2,TRBJ1-5,NA,TGTGCCAGCAGGGGTCGGTCACTTAGCAATCAGCCCCAGCATTTT,CASRGRSLSNQPQHF
NA,TRBV10-3,TRBJ1-2,NA,TGTGCCATCAGTGAGTTGGCCGTTGGTGGCTACACCTTC,CAISELAVGGYTF
NA,TRBV6-1,TRBJ2-2,NA,TGTGCCAGTATGCGGACGGGGAACACCGGGGAGCTGTTTTTT,CASMRTGNTGELFF
NA,TRBV19,TRBJ2-7,TRBD2,TGTGCCAGTAGTAACGGACTAGCGGTGGGCTACGAGCAGTACTTC,CASSNGLAVGYEQYF
NA,TRBV5-1,TRBJ2-1,NA,TGCGCCAGCAGCGGCGATACAGGGCTATCCTACAATGAGCAGTTCTTC,CASSGDTGLSYNEQFF
NA,TRBV6-5,TRBJ1-3,NA,TGTGCCACCCGACCGGGCCTGGGGGGAAACACCATATATTTT,CATRPGLGGNTIYF
once,TRBV9,TRBJ1-1,NA,TGTGCCAGCAGCGTAGAGGTGAACACTGAAGCTTTCTTT,CASSVEVNTEAFF
NA,TRBV2,TRBJ2-1,TRBD2,TGTGCCAGCATGACTAGCGGGGGTAATGAGCAGTTCTTC,CASMTSGGNEQFF
once,TRBV5-1,TRBJ1-5,TRBD1,TGCGCCAGCAGCTTACTGCCGGGACAGGGTGGCAATCAGCCCCAGCATTTT,CASSLLPGQGGNQPQHF
NA,TRBV5-1,TRBJ2-1,TRBD1,TGCGCCAGCAGCTTGGGGGGGACAGGTGGCTACAATGAGCAGTTCTTC,CASSLGGTGGYNEQFF
few,TRBV6-1,TRBJ2-7,NA,TGTGCCAGCAGTGAAATCAGGGAACCTGGGCAGTACTTC,CASSEIREPGQYF
once,TRBV28,TRBJ2-5,TRBD1,TGTGCCAGCAGATCCGGGACAGGGTTTCGGGGGAGGGAGACCCAGTACTTC,CASRSGTGFRGRETQYF
NA,TRBV10-3,TRBJ2-7,NA,TGTGCCATCAGTGAGTCGGGACACTCCTACGAGCAGTACTTC,CAISESGHSYEQYF
NA,TRBV7-9,TRBJ2-3,TRBD2,TGTGCCAGCAGCTTAGCGGCGGGGGGATACACAGATACGCAGTATTTT,CASSLAAGGYTDTQYF
NA,TRBV18,TRBJ1-6,NA,TGTGCCAGCTCAGCCCAGGGCGATAATTCACCCCTCCACTTT,CASSAQGDNSPLHF
NA,TRBV7-9,TRBJ1-3,NA,TGTGCCAGCAGCTTGGACACGGCCGGCCCTGGAAACACCATATATTTT,CASSLDTAGPGNTIYF
few,TRBV5-3,TRBJ2-5,NA,TGTGCCAGAAGCTTGTGGTTACGGGTTCAAGAGACCCAGTACTTC,CARSLWLRVQETQYF
NA,TRBV19,TRBJ2-2,NA,TGTGCCAGTAGATCGATCCTAGGTAACACCGGGGAGCTGTTTTTT,CASRSILGNTGELFF
NA,TRBV6-5,TRBJ2-7,TRBD2,TGTGCCAGCAGTTACCTCCCGACTAGCGGGGGCTACGAGCAGTACTTC,CASSYLPTSGGYEQYF
NA,TRBV30,TRBJ1-3,NA,TGTGCCTCCGGACTGCTATCTGGAAACACCATATATTTT,CASGLLSGNTIYF
NA,TRBV28,TRBJ2-7,TRBD1,TGTGCCAGCAGTCGTCCGGGACAGGGTAGCTACGAGCAGTACTTC,CASSRPGQGSYEQYF
few,TRBV6-6,TRBJ1-6,NA,TGTGCCACCTTATTACACCCCAATTCACCCCTCCACTTT,CATLLHPNSPLHF
NA,TRBV6-1,TRBJ1-5,NA,TGTGCCAGCAGTGAACGGGTGTCCCCCGTTCAGCCCCAGCATTTT,CASSERVSPVQPQHF
NA,TRBV12-2,TRBJ1-4,NA,TGTGCAAGTCGCCCCAAGAGTCCGGGCAGGGGGAATGAAAAACTGTTTTTT,CASRPKSPGRGNEKLFF
NA,TRBV5-1,TRBJ1-2,NA,TGCGCCAGCAGCTTGGCTGCAGATGGCTACACCTTC,CASSLAADGYTF
NA,TRBV2,TRBJ2-5,NA,TGTGCCAGCAGGGTCATGGGGGGCCAAGAGACCCAGTACTTC,CASRVMGGQETQYF
NA,TRBV30,TRBJ1-3,NA,TGTGCCTGGACCCGTGGGGGGTTGGGATCTGGAAACACCATATATTTT,CAWTRGGLGSGNTIYF
NA,TRBV23-1,TRBJ2-2,NA,TGCGCCAGCAGTCAATCGATTAAGAGGAGTACCGGGGAGCTGTTTTTT,CASSQSIKRSTGELFF
NA,TRBV5-6,TRBJ1-2,TRBD1,TGTGCCAGCAGCCAGGACAGGGGAAGCTACACCTTC,CASSQDRGSYTF
NA,TRBV18,TRBJ2-7,TRBD1,TGTGCCAGCTCACCAGGGACAGGGGGCTCCTACGAGCAGTACTTC,CASSPGTGGSYEQYF
NA,TRBV6-1,TRBJ1-2,NA,TGTGCCAGCAGCCCAAATTCAGGGACCTATGGCTACACCTTC,CASSPNSGTYGYTF
NA,TRBV15,TRBJ1-2,TRBD1,TGTGCCACCAGAAAGGACAGGGGAGGTGCCTATGGCTACACCTTC,CATRKDRGGAYGYTF
NA,TRBV7-9,TRBJ1-1,NA,TGTGCCAGCAGCTTAGCTCTCCAGGCGAGCACTGAAGCTTTCTTT,CASSLALQASTEAFF
NA,TRBV13,TRBJ2-3,TRBD1,TGTGCCAGCAGCTTAGAAAGGGGTGACAGGGAGAACACAGATACGCAGTATTTT,CASSLERGDRENTDTQYF
NA,TRBV30,TRBJ1-1,NA,TGTGCCTGGAGCTATCAGGGTAACACTGAAGCTTTCTTT,CAWSYQGNTEAFF
NA,TRBV5-1,TRBJ1-1,TRBD1,TGCGCCAGCAGGGGACAGCCTAACACTGAAGCTTTCTTT,CASRGQPNTEAFF
NA,TRBV19,TRBJ2-5,TRBD1,TGTGCCAGTAGACAGGGGGCCTGGGAGACCCAGTACTTC,CASRQGAWETQYF
NA,TRBV5-1,TRBJ2-1,NA,TGCGCCAGTCTTGGAGAGGGTGGTTTCTACAATGAGCAGTTCTTC,CASLGEGGFYNEQFF
NA,TRBV5-1,TRBJ1-6,NA,TGCGCCAGCAGAAATACACGACGGGGGGATAATTCACCCCTCCACTTT,CASRNTRRGDNSPLHF
NA,TRBV5-6,TRBJ2-2,TRBD2,TGTGCCAGCAGCTTCGTCTCCACTAGCGGGGGGTCCACCGGGGAGCTGTTTTTT,CASSFVSTSGGSTGELFF
few,TRBV10-2,TRBJ2-7,NA,TGCGCCAGCAGTTTCGGACCCAACTACGAGCAGTACTTC,CASSFGPNYEQYF
few,TRBV7-9,TRBJ1-3,TRBD1,TGTGCCAGCAGCTCCCAAACAGGGGGACATGGAAACACCATATATTTT,CASSSQTGGHGNTIYF
NA,TRBV5-6,TRBJ1-6,NA,TGTGCCAGCAGATCCTATGGGGGACGGAATTCACCCCTCCACTTT,CASRSYGGRNSPLHF
few,TRBV6-6,TRBJ2-5,NA,TGTGCCAGCAGTTACTCCGGGGAGACCCAGTACTTC,CASSYSGETQYF
NA,TRBV28,TRBJ1-5,NA,TGTGCCAGCAAGAGTAGCAATCAGCCCCAGCATTTT,CASKSSNQPQHF
NA,TRBV2,TRBJ1-2,TRBD1,TGTGCCAGCAGCGCGGACAGGGGGCCTGGGAGGCTCTGGTCTGGTGGCTACACCTTC,CASSADRGPGRLWSGGYTF
NA,TRBV6-5,TRBJ2-7,TRBD2,TGTGCCAGCAGCCAATCCGGGACTAGAGGCGAGCAGTACTTC,CASSQSGTRGEQYF
once,TRBV28,TRBJ2-7,TRBD1,TGTGCCAGCAGTCTTGGGACAGGGAGCTCCTACGAGCAGTACTTC,CASSLGTGSSYEQYF
NA,TRBV6-1,TRBJ2-5,TRBD2,TGTGCCAGCCTCCGGGGGGGACAAGAGACCCAGTACTTC,CASLRGGQETQYF
NA,TRBV2,TRBJ2-2,NA,TGTGCCGGCCAAGGAGGCACCGGGGAGCTGTTTTTT,CAGQGGTGELFF
NA,TRBV29-1,TRBJ1-4,NA,TGCAGCGTTAAGGGGAAGGAAAAACTGTTTTTT,CSVKGKEKLFF
NA,TRBV7-6,TRBJ1-1,TRBD1,TGTGCCAGCAGCTTCGAGACAGGGTTAGGCACTGAAGCTTTCTTT,CASSFETGLGTEAFF
once,TRBV6-1,TRBJ1-6,NA,TGTGCCAGCAGTGGGAGAGGGCGGTCGGATTCACCCCTCCACTTT,CASSGRGRSDSPLHF
NA,TRBV28,TRBJ1-2,NA,TGTGCCAGCAGTTTGGACGGTGGAATAAATATAAACTATGGCTACACCTTC,CASSLDGGININYGYTF
NA,TRBV30,TRBJ1-1,NA,TGTGCCTGGAGTGACAGGAACACTGAAGCTTTCTTT,CAWSDRNTEAFF
once,TRBV4-1,TRBJ2-4,NA,TGCGCCAGCAGCCAAGATTCATCCTTGACAGGTCTTCTAGCCAAAAACATTCAGTACTTC,CASSQDSSLTGLLAKNIQYF
NA,TRBV27,TRBJ1-2,NA,TGTGCCAGCAGTTTATCCCCGGGGACTTATGGCTACACCTTC,CASSLSPGTYGYTF
NA,TRBV11-3,TRBJ2-2,NA,TGTGCCAGCAGCCCCGGGACAAACTGGGGGGAGCTGTTTTTT,CASSPGTNWGELFF